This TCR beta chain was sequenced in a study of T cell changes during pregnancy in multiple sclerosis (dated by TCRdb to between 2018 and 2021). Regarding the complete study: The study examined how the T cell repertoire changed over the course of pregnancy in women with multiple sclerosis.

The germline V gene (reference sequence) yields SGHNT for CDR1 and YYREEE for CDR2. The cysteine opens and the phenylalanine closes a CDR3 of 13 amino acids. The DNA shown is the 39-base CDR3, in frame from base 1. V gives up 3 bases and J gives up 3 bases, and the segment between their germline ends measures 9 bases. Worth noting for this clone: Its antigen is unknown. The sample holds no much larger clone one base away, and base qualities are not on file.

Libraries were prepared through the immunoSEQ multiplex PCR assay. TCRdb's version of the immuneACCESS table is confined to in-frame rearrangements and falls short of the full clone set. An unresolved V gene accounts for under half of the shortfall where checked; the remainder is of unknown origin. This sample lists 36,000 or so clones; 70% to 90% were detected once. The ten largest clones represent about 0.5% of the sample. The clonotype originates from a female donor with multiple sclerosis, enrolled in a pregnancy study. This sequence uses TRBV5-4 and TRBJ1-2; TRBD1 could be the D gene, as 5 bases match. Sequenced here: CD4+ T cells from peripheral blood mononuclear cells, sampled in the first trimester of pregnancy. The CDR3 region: CASSYTGYYGYTF. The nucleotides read TGTGCCAGCAGCTATACAGGTTACTATGGCTACACCTTC.